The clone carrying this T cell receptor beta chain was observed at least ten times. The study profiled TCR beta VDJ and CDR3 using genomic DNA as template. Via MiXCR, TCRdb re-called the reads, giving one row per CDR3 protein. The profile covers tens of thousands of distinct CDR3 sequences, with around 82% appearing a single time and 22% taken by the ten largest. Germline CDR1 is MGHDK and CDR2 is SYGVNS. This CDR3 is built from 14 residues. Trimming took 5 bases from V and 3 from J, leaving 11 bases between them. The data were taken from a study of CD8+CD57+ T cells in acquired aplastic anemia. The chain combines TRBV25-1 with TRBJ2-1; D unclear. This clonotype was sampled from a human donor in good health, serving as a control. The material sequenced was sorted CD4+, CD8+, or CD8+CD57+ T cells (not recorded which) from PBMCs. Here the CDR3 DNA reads TGTGCCAGCAGTAGCCCGGGCGACTACAATGAGCAGTTCTTC. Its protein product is CASSSPGDYNEQFF.